This T cell receptor beta chain stems from a study of blood T cell repertoires in COVID-19. Study at large: Sample material is recorded as cDNA or gDNA derived from T cells, B-cell-depleted T cells, or PBMCs.

Per the study methods: Using reference gene primer amplification, nucleated cell counts were estimated. Method: immunoSEQ multiplex PCR; TCRdb's copy keeps in-frame clones and lacks some. That table is the source of V, J and clone size, and D and trimming were worked out from the DNA. The table lists over 50,000 clones, approximately 87% of them singletons. The J segment lost 1 base and the V segment lost 1 base, leaving 3 bases of the junction unmatched. CDR1 LGHDT and CDR2 YNNKEL come from the germline V gene (reference sequence). The CDR3 is 16 residues long. This chain uses TRBV3-1 (or the pseudogene TRBV3-2) with TRBJ2-7; 11 bases map to TRBD2. The sample comprised peripheral blood. The TCR comes from a man between 60 and 75 years old with acute or convalescent COVID-19. CDR3 DNA sequence: TGTGCCAGCAGCCAAGTTAGCGGGGGGGCTTCCTACGAGCAGTACTTC. This encodes CASSQVSGGASYEQYF.